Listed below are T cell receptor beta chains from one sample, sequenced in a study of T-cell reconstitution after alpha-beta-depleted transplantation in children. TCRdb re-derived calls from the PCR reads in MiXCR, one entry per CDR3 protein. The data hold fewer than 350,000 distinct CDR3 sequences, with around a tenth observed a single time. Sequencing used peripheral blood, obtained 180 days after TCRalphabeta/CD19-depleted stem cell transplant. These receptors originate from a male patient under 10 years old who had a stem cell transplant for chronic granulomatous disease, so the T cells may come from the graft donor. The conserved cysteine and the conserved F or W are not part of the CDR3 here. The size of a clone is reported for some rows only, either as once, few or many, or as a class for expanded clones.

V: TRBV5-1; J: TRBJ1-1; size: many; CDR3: ASNKGGGTEAF
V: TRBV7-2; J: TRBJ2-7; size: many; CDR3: ASSKNGYEQY
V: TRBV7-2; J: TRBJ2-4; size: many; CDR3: ASSSRGRVIAKNIQY
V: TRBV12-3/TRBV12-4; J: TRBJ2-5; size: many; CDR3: ASSPPRTAEETQY
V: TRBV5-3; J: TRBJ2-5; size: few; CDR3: ARSLNRGGPRETQY
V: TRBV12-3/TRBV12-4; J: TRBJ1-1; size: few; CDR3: ASSYQGYGAF
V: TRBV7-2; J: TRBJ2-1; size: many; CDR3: ASSRPGLANNEQF
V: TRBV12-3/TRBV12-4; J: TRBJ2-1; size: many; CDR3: ASRQTRGDNEQF
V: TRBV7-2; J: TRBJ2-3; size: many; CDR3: ASSRDSPTDTQY
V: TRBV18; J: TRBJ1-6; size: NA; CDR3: ASSKRTGGTPLH
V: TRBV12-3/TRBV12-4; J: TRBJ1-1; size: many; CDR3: ASSVLGGNTEAF
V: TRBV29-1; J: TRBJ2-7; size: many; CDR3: SVDSGPYEQY
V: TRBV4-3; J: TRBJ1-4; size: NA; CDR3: ASSRIGTGGEKLF
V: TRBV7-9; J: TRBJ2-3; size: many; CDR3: ARLAPTDTQY
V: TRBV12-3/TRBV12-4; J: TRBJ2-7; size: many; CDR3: ASSPKGGRNEQY
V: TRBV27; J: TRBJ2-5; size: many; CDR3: ASSFKGGSHPQETQY
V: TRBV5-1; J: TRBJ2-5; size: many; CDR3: ASSLTPGQGDQETQY
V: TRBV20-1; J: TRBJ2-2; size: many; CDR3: SAQTGLAGTGELF
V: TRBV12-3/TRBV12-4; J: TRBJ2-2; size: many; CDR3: ASSVGPRGWELF
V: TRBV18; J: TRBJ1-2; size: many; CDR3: ASSTGTENYGYT
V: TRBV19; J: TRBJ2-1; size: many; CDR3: ASSGRSGRNRDNEQF
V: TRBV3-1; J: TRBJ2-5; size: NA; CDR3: ASSQGELEETQY
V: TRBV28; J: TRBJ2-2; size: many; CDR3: ASNQEGGRSIGELF
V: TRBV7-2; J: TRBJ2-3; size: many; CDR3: ASTLDSSFDTQY
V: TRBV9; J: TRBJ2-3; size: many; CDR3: ASSVVGQRTDTQY
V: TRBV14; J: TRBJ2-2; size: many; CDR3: ASSQLQTGELF
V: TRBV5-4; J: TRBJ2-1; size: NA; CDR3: ASSREYNEQF
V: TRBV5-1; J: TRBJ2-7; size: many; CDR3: ASSLETGLSYEQY
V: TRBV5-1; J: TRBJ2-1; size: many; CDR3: ASSSVMGGEQF
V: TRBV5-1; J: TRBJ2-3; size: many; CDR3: ASSGGTSRSTDTQY
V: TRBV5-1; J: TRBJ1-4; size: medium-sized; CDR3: ASSSYLATNEKLF
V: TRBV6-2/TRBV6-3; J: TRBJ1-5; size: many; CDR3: ASSYSGGAEQPQH
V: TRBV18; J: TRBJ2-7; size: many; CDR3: ASSPTSREQY
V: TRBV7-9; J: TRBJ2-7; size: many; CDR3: ASSLKSGGEQY
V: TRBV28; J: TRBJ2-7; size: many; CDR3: ASSLPSNEQY
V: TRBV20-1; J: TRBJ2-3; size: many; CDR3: SASKTSGQY
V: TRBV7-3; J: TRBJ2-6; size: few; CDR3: ARGGGRQSCSGANVLT
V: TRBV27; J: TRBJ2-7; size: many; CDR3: ASSLDLGSFTYEQY
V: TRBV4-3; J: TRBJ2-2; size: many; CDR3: ASRSGRGLTTGELF
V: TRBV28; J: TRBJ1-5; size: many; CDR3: ASSSPRDNQPQH
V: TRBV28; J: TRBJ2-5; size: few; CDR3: ASRGSVGETQY
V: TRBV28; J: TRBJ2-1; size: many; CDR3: ASSFFSSGNNEQF
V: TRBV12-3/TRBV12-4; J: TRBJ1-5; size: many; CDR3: ASSGGGTTHQPQH
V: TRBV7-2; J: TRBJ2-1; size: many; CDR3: ASSLVVTSVMNEQF
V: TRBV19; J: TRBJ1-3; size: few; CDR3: ASTRTAGNTIY
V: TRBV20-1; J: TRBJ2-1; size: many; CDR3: SASGLAGGNEQF
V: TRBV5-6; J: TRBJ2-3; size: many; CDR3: ASSLTLDSNTDTQY
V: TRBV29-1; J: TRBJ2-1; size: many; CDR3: SAQGTSGGAISSYNEQF
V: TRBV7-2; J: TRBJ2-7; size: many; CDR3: ASSPQRGTPHEQY
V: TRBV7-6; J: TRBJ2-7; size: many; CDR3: ASSVSQGSSSYEQY
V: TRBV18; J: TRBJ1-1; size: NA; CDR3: ASSPDSFMNTEAF
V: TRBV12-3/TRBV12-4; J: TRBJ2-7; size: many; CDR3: ASSYTPGWGTYHEQY
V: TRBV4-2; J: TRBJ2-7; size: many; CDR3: ASSQLRAFDEQY
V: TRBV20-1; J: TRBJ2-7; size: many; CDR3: SASSRRSEQY
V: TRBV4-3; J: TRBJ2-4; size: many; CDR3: ASSQDHVVHIQY
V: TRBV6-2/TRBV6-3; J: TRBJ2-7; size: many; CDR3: ASSYPRKRTYEQY
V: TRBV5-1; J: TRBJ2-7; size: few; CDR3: ASSKWDGAYEQY
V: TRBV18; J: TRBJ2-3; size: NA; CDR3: ASSPPLRDTQY
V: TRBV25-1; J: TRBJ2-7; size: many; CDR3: ASSEGETAEQY
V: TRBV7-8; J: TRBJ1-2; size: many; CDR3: ASSLPGVPYGYT